The clone carrying this T cell receptor (beta chain) has at least ten counts. Its antigen is not identified. The data stem from a study of regulatory T cells in long-lasting Graves disease. Study-level results: Examination was confined to peripheral blood, excluding thyroid tissue. In persistent patients, shared public clonotypes (more than 2,500) outnumbered those in new patients (966).

Per the germline V gene, CDR1 is LGHDT and CDR2 is YNNKEL (reference sequence). The CDR3 spans 15 residues. Trimming pared 4 bases from V and 5 bases from J, leaving 14 bases between. According to the study, TCR beta libraries were built with iRepertoire HTBI primers and CDR3-region Arm-PCR. One entry per CDR3 protein results from TCRdb running MiXCR on the multiplex PCR reads. The sample consists of hundreds of thousands of distinct CDR3 sequences, around 15% of them appearing once. The sample's time point: newly diagnosed GD, antithyroid drugs for less than 3 months. PBMC-extracted RNA yielded the TCR library. The sample was also linked to a second study, of T cells in Graves' hyperthyroidism and ophthalmopathy. That paper states: Among clonotypes expanded in thyroid above 0.001, most were also found in blood. Model predictions of ophthalmopathy came a median approximately 6.2 months before onset.

The source was peripheral blood mononuclear cells (PBMCs), collected at new diagnosis, from a patient treated with antithyroid drugs. The source of this sequence is a woman aged 25 to 39 with Graves disease. The chain employs TRBV3-1 and TRBJ1-4; D is ambiguous. The CDR3 loop is CASSPYGFTNEKLFF. CDR3 in DNA: TGTGCCAGCAGCCCGTACGGTTTCACGAATGAAAAACTGTTTTTT.